This is a list of T cell receptor beta chains from one sample in a study of CD8 T cells in Susac syndrome. TCRdb reprocessed the immunoSEQ multiplex PCR reads via MiXCR and lists one record per CDR3 protein. The sample has about 150,000 distinct CDR3 sequences, approximately 96% seen once. The material sequenced was CD4+ T cells from PBMCs. The receptor source for this set is a human donor with Susac syndrome. Both conserved end residues are part of each CDR3. A D gene is named only where the DNA matches it firmly. Size values are once, few and many counts, or a class for expanded clones, and some rows have none.

j_call: TRBJ2-5; v_call: TRBV29-1; clone_size: -; d_call: TRBD1; cdr3_aa: CSGKAGGLETQYF; cdr3_nt: TGCAGCGGGAAAGCAGGGGGCCTAGAGACCCAGTACTTC
j_call: TRBJ2-1; v_call: TRBV20-1; clone_size: -; d_call: -; cdr3_aa: CSAPPPGAYYNEQFF; cdr3_nt: TGCAGTGCTCCTCCGCCGGGGGCCTATTACAATGAGCAGTTCTTC
j_call: TRBJ2-7; v_call: TRBV11-2; clone_size: -; d_call: -; cdr3_aa: CASSPEGPEQYF; cdr3_nt: TGTGCCAGCAGCCCGGAGGGACCCGAGCAGTACTTC
j_call: TRBJ1-6; v_call: TRBV20-1; clone_size: -; d_call: TRBD1; cdr3_aa: CSARDPGQGGDSPLHF; cdr3_nt: TGCAGTGCTAGAGATCCGGGACAGGGTGGGGATTCACCCCTCCACTTT
j_call: TRBJ1-4; v_call: TRBV9; clone_size: -; d_call: -; cdr3_aa: CASSVEGQGGKLFF; cdr3_nt: TGTGCCAGCAGCGTAGAAGGCCAGGGAGGGAAACTGTTTTTT
j_call: TRBJ2-4; v_call: TRBV20-1; clone_size: -; d_call: TRBD2; cdr3_aa: CSARSEGTSVVNIQYF; cdr3_nt: TGCAGTGCTAGGTCTGAAGGGACTAGCGTCGTAAACATTCAGTACTTC
j_call: TRBJ2-2; v_call: TRBV9; clone_size: -; d_call: -; cdr3_aa: CASSATGRDTGELFF; cdr3_nt: TGTGCCAGCAGCGCGACAGGGAGGGACACCGGGGAGCTGTTTTTT
j_call: TRBJ2-1; v_call: TRBV5-1; clone_size: -; d_call: TRBD2; cdr3_aa: CASGLAGPSSYNEQFF; cdr3_nt: TGCGCCAGCGGACTAGCGGGGCCCTCCTCCTACAATGAGCAGTTCTTC
j_call: TRBJ1-2; v_call: TRBV19; clone_size: -; d_call: -; cdr3_aa: CASTDSAYGYTF; cdr3_nt: TGTGCCAGTACGGACAGCGCATATGGCTACACCTTC
j_call: TRBJ2-7; v_call: TRBV14; clone_size: -; d_call: -; cdr3_aa: CASSQVFHEQYF; cdr3_nt: TGTGCCAGCAGCCAAGTTTTCCACGAGCAGTACTTC
j_call: TRBJ1-5; v_call: TRBV10-3; clone_size: -; d_call: -; cdr3_aa: CAISEKGERQPQHF; cdr3_nt: TGTGCCATCAGCGAGAAGGGGGAACGCCAGCCCCAGCATTTT
j_call: TRBJ2-6; v_call: TRBV12-3/TRBV12-4; clone_size: -; d_call: -; cdr3_aa: CASSPWDISGANVLTF; cdr3_nt: TGTGCCAGCAGTCCCTGGGACATCTCTGGGGCCAACGTCCTGACTTTC
j_call: TRBJ1-5; v_call: TRBV3-1; clone_size: -; d_call: -; cdr3_aa: CASSHRQSNQPQHF; cdr3_nt: TGTGCCAGCAGCCATCGACAGAGCAATCAGCCCCAGCATTTT
j_call: TRBJ1-1; v_call: TRBV5-8; clone_size: -; d_call: -; cdr3_aa: CASNLGRMNTEAFF; cdr3_nt: TGTGCCAGCAACCTCGGACGGATGAACACTGAAGCTTTCTTT
j_call: TRBJ2-5; v_call: TRBV5-6; clone_size: -; d_call: -; cdr3_aa: CASSLAVTKYQETQYF; cdr3_nt: TGTGCCAGCAGCTTGGCAGTGACTAAGTACCAAGAGACCCAGTACTTC
j_call: TRBJ1-6; v_call: TRBV5-1; clone_size: -; d_call: -; cdr3_aa: CASRWDGMVDSPLHF; cdr3_nt: TGCGCCAGCCGATGGGACGGGATGGTCGATTCACCCCTCCACTTT
j_call: TRBJ2-5; v_call: TRBV6-2/TRBV6-3; clone_size: -; d_call: -; cdr3_aa: CASKGDALQETQYF; cdr3_nt: TGTGCCAGCAAGGGGGACGCACTTCAAGAGACCCAGTACTTC
j_call: TRBJ2-7; v_call: TRBV2; clone_size: -; d_call: -; cdr3_aa: CASGSTGRAGEQYF; cdr3_nt: TGTGCCAGTGGCTCGACAGGGAGGGCGGGCGAGCAGTACTTC
j_call: TRBJ2-1; v_call: TRBV9; clone_size: -; d_call: -; cdr3_aa: CASSVEGSRNEQFF; cdr3_nt: TGTGCCAGCAGCGTAGAGGGGAGTCGCAATGAGCAGTTCTTC
j_call: TRBJ2-5; v_call: TRBV11-2; clone_size: -; d_call: -; cdr3_aa: CASSVGDRTQETQYF; cdr3_nt: TGTGCCAGCAGCGTGGGCGACAGGACCCAAGAGACCCAGTACTTC
j_call: TRBJ1-1; v_call: TRBV5-1; clone_size: -; d_call: -; cdr3_aa: CASSSGENAEAFF; cdr3_nt: TGCGCCAGCAGCTCCGGGGAGAACGCTGAAGCTTTCTTT
j_call: TRBJ2-1; v_call: TRBV9; clone_size: -; d_call: -; cdr3_aa: CASSAPGVLSYNEQFF; cdr3_nt: TGTGCCAGCAGCGCCCCGGGGGTTCTGTCCTACAATGAGCAGTTCTTC
j_call: TRBJ1-1; v_call: TRBV29-1; clone_size: once; d_call: TRBD1; cdr3_aa: CSVHDRGEWTNTEAFF; cdr3_nt: TGCAGCGTTCATGACAGGGGGGAGTGGACGAACACTGAAGCTTTCTTT
j_call: TRBJ2-5; v_call: TRBV20-1; clone_size: -; d_call: -; cdr3_aa: CSAGIRETQYF; cdr3_nt: TGCAGTGCTGGCATCAGGGAGACCCAGTACTTC
j_call: TRBJ1-2; v_call: TRBV9; clone_size: -; d_call: -; cdr3_aa: CASSVGGRWDGYTF; cdr3_nt: TGTGCCAGCAGCGTAGGGGGCCGTTGGGATGGCTACACCTTC